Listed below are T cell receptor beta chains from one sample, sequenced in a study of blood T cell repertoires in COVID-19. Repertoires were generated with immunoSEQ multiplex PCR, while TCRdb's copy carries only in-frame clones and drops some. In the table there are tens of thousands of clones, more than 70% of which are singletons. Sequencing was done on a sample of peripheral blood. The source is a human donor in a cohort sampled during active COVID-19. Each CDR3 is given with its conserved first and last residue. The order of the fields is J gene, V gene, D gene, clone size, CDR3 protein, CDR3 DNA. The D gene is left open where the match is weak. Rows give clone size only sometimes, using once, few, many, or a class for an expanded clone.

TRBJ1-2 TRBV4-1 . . CASSQEAGVNYGYTF TGCGCCAGCAGCCAAGAAGCAGGTGTTAACTATGGCTACACCTTC
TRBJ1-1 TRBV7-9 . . CASSLASGQREAFF TGTGCCAGCAGCTTAGCCTCGGGACAACGTGAAGCTTTCTTT
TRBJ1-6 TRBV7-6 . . CASSLGQASHSPLHF TGTGCCAGCAGCTTGGGTCAGGCCTCCCATTCACCCCTCCACTTT
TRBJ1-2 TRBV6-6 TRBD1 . CASSAGQILDYGYTF TGTGCCAGCAGTGCGGGACAGATACTAGACTATGGCTACACCTTC
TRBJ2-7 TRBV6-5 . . CASRLGGEQYF TGTGCCAGCAGGCTCGGGGGCGAGCAGTACTTC
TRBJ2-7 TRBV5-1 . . CASSLRQTTQGTEQYF TGCGCCAGCAGCTTACGCCAAACCACCCAGGGGACCGAGCAGTACTTC
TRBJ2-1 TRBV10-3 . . CAISDIDEQFF TGTGCCATCAGTGATATCGATGAGCAGTTCTTC
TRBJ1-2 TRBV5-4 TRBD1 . CASSLGTGDYGYTF TGTGCCAGCAGCTTGGGGACAGGGGACTATGGCTACACCTTC
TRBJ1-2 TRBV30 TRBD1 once CAYPGGRTNYGYTF TGTGCCTACCCAGGGGGAAGGACTAACTATGGCTACACCTTC
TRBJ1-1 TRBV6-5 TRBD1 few CASSYRTGGTEAFF TGTGCCAGCAGTTACCGGACAGGAGGCACTGAAGCTTTCTTT
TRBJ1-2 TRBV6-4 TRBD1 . CASSEVGGTGLYGYTF TGTGCCAGCAGTGAGGTTGGCGGGACAGGGCTCTATGGCTACACCTTC
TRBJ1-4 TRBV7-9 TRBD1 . CASRPGQGAPNEKLFF TGTGCCAGCAGACCGGGACAGGGGGCCCCAAATGAAAAACTGTTTTTT
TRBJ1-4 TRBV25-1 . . CAAVATNEKLFF TGTGCTGCGGTTGCAACTAATGAAAAACTGTTTTTT
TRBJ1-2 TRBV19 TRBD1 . CASIGTGENYGYTF TGTGCCAGTATTGGGACAGGGGAGAACTATGGCTACACCTTC
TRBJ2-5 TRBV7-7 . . CASSPYPVQETQYF TGTGCCAGCAGCCCGTACCCAGTCCAAGAGACCCAGTACTTC
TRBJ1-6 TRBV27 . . CASSSSGGRNSPLHF TGTGCCAGCAGTTCCTCGGGGGGTAGGAATTCACCCCTCCACTTT
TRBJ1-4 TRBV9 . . CASRDTGYNEKLFF TGTGCCAGCAGAGATACAGGTTATAATGAAAAACTGTTTTTT
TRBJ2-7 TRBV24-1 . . CATSDLHLACSYEQYF TGTGCCACCAGTGATTTGCACCTAGCATGCTCCTACGAGCAGTACTTC
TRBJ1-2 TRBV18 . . CASSAGRENYGYTF TGTGCCAGCTCAGCGGGACGGGAGAACTATGGCTACACCTTC
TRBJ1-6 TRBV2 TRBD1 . CASSELGQGASNGSPLHF TGTGCCAGCAGTGAATTAGGGCAGGGGGCGTCGAATGGTTCACCCCTCCACTTT
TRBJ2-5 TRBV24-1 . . CATSQGQGGGETQYF TGTGCCACCAGCCAGGGGCAGGGGGGAGGAGAGACCCAGTACTTC